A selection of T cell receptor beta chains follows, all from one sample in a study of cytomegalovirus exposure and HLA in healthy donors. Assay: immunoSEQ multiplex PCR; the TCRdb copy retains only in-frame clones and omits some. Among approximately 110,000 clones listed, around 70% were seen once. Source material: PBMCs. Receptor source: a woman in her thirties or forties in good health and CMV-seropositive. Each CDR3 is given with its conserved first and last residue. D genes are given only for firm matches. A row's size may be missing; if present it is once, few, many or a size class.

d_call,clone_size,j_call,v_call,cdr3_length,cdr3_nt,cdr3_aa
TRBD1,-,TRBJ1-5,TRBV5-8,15,TGTGCCAGCAGTACAGGGGCTTTAAGTAATCAGCCCCAGCATTTT,CASSTGALSNQPQHF
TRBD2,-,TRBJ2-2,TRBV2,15,TGTGCCAGCACCGGGACTAGCGGGAGCGCCGGGGAGCTGTTTTTT,CASTGTSGSAGELFF
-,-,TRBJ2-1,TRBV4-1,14,TGCGCCAGCAGCCAAGTGGGGGGAGGCAATGAGCAGTTCTTC,CASSQVGGGNEQFF
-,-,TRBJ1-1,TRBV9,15,TGTGCCAGCAGCGTAGGGGGCACAGAGAACACTGAAGCTTTCTTT,CASSVGGTENTEAFF
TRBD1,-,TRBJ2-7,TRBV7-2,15,TGTGCCAGCAGCTTAGGTCAGGGGGCAGACTACGAGCAGTACTTC,CASSLGQGADYEQYF
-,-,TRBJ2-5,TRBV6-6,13,TGTGCCAGCAGTTTAACCCCGGGGGAGACCCAGTACTTC,CASSLTPGETQYF
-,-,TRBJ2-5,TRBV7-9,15,TGTGCCAGCAGCAAGCCGACAGGTTCCCCGGAGACCCAGTACTTC,CASSKPTGSPETQYF
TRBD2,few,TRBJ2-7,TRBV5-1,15,TGCGCCAGCAGCTCCGCACTAGCGGGGGTCTACGAGCAGTACTTC,CASSSALAGVYEQYF
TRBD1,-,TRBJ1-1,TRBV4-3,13,TGCGCCAGCAGCCAAGTGACAGGGAACCAAGCTTTCTTT,CASSQVTGNQAFF
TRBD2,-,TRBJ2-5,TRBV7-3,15,TGTGCCAGCAGCTTAGGCCGGGGGGGCCAAGAGACCCAGTACTTC,CASSLGRGGQETQYF
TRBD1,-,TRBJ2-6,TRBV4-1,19,TGCGCCAGCAGCCAATCAGGGACAGCAGGGCCCGCTGGGGCCAACGTCCTGACTTTC,CASSQSGTAGPAGANVLTF
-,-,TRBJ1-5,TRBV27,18,TGTGCCAGCAGTTTCATGGGGGAGGGACACCCTGGCAATCAGCCCCAGCATTTT,CASSFMGEGHPGNQPQHF
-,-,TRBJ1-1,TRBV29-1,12,TGCAGCGCATTGGGGGGTAAGGATGAAGCTTTCTTT,CSALGGKDEAFF
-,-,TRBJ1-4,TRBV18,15,TGTGCCAGCTCACCGGACACGCTTTCTAATGAAAAACTGTTTTTT,CASSPDTLSNEKLFF
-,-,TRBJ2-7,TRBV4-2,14,TGTGCCAGCAGCCAAGTCAATGGGGACACGGAGCAGTACTTC,CASSQVNGDTEQYF
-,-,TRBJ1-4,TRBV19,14,TGTGCCAGTAAGGGGCAGACAACTAATGAAAAACTGTTTTTT,CASKGQTTNEKLFF
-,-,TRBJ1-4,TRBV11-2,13,TGTGCCAGCAGTTTTATACGGGGTGAAAAACTGTTTTTT,CASSFIRGEKLFF
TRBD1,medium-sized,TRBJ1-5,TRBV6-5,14,TGTGCCAGCAGTTTGGGACAGCCTTCGGGGCCCCAGCATTTT,CASSLGQPSGPQHF
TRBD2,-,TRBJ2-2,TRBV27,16,TGTGCCAGCAGTCCTCTAGCGGGAGAGGTCTCCGGGGAGCTGTTTTTT,CASSPLAGEVSGELFF
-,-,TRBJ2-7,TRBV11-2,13,TGTGCCAGCAGCTTAGGCCGAGCATACGAGCAGTACTTC,CASSLGRAYEQYF
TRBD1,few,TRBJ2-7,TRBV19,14,TGTGCCAGTAGTTCGGCAGGGGGCACCTACGAGCAGTACTTC,CASSSAGGTYEQYF
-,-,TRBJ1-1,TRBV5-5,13,TGTGCCAGCAGCTTGGACAGGGCCACTGAAGCTTTCTTT,CASSLDRATEAFF
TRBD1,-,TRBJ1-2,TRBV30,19,TGTGCCTGGACGGACAGGGCCAACTCGTATGGCTACACTTTTCATGGCTACACCTTC,CAWTDRANSYGYTFHGYTF
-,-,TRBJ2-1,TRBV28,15,TGTGCCAGCAGTTTTGGGTCGGAGGGTTCCAATGAGCAGTTCTTC,CASSFGSEGSNEQFF
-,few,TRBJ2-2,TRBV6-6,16,TGTGCCAGCAGTTACTCCGCGCGGTGGAACACCGGGGAGCTGTTTTTT,CASSYSARWNTGELFF
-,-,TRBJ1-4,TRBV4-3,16,TGCGCCAGCAGCCACCTTCAAGGAGCAACTAATGAAAAACTGTTTTTT,CASSHLQGATNEKLFF
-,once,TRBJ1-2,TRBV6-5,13,TGTGCCAGCACCCCGGGGGGCGGATATCGCTACACCTTC,CASTPGGGYRYTF
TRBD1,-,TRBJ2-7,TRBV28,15,TGTGTCAGCAGTTTTGAGGACAGGGGGGCCTACGAGCAGTACTTC,CVSSFEDRGAYEQYF
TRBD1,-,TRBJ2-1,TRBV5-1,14,TGCGCCAGCAGCTTACAGGGGCAAGGGAATGAGCAGTTCTTC,CASSLQGQGNEQFF
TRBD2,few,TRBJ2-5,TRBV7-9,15,TGTGCCAGCAGCTTAGCGGGAGGGCCTCTGGAGACCCAGTACTTC,CASSLAGGPLETQYF
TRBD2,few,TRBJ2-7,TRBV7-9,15,TGTGCCAGCAGCTTACTAGCGGGAGGGCCATACGAGCAGTACTTC,CASSLLAGGPYEQYF
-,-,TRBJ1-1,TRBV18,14,TGTGCCAGCTCACCAAGGGAGGGGAGGACTGAAGCTTTCTTT,CASSPREGRTEAFF
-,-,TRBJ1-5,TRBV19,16,TGTGCCAGTAGTATAAGGACAGTTGATAGCAATCAGCCCCAGCATTTT,CASSIRTVDSNQPQHF
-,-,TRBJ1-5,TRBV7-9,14,TGTGCCAGCAGCTTGGACAGCAAGAATCAGCCCCAGCATTTT,CASSLDSKNQPQHF
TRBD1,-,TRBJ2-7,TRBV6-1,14,TGTGCCAGCAGCGTCACAGGGGGGCACTACGAGCAGTACTTC,CASSVTGGHYEQYF
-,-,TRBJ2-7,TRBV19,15,TGTGCCAGTAGTATATCGCATGGAGGGGCCTACGAGCAGTACTTC,CASSISHGGAYEQYF
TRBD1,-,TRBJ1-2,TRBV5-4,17,TGTGCCAGCAGCTTAGGGGACAGGGGGTTTATTGGCTATGGCTACACCTTC,CASSLGDRGFIGYGYTF
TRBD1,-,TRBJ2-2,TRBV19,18,TGTGCCAGTACCAGAGGGGGGGACAGGGACCTCGGCACCGGGGAGCTGTTTTTT,CASTRGGDRDLGTGELFF
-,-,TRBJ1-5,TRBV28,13,TGTGCCAGCAGTCACTTCCAGGGGCAGCCCCAGCATTTT,CASSHFQGQPQHF
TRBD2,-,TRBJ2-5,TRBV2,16,TGTGCCAGCGGGGGACTAGCGGGGGGGCAGGGGGAGACCCAGTACTTC,CASGGLAGGQGETQYF
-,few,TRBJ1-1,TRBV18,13,TGTGCCAGCTCACCACCCCGGAACACTGAAGCTTTCTTT,CASSPPRNTEAFF
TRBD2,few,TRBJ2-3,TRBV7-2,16,TGTGCCAGCAGCCGGGACCGGGACTATGATACAGATACGCAGTATTTT,CASSRDRDYDTDTQYF
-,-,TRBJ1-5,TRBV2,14,TGTGCCAGCCGCGATGGGGCCGTGAATCAGCCCCAGCATTTT,CASRDGAVNQPQHF
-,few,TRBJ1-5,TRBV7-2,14,TGTGCCAGCAGCTTAGTAGAGGGCGAGCAGCCCCAGCATTTT,CASSLVEGEQPQHF
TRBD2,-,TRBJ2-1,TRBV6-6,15,TGTGCCAGCAGTTACGAGCGGGGCCGATACAATGAGCAGTTCTTC,CASSYERGRYNEQFF
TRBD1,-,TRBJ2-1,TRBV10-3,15,TGTGCCATCAGTGAGGGGGACAGGGTAGGTAATGAGCAGTTCTTC,CAISEGDRVGNEQFF
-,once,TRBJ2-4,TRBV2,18,TGTGCCAGCAGTGTTGAGGACACATTTTTACTAGCCAAAAACATTCAGTACTTC,CASSVEDTFLLAKNIQYF
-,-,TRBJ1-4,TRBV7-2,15,TGTGCCAGCAGCTTAGTCGCAGGAACTAATGAAAAACTGTTTTTT,CASSLVAGTNEKLFF
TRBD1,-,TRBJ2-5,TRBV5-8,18,TGTGCCAGCAGCTTGGCCTTACCGGGACAGGGGAGAAGGGAGACCCAGTACTTC,CASSLALPGQGRRETQYF
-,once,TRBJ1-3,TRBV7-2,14,TGTGCCAGCAGCTTAGGGACAGCTGGAAACACCATATATTTT,CASSLGTAGNTIYF